The clone carrying this T cell receptor beta chain has only a few counts. Antigen unknown. Other DNA sequences in this specimen translate into the identical CDR3. This CDR3 is 14 amino acids long. Germline V gene data show CDR1 as ENHRY and CDR2 as SYGVKD. The ends were cut back, 0 bases at V and 4 bases at J, with 9 bases in the middle. The data derive from a study of shared clonotypes between healthy human individuals. Study context: For every donor, three CD4 naive, three CD4 memory, two CD8 naive and one CD8 memory plates were used. Study-wide results and limits: With several donors compared, around 5.4% of naive CD4 clonotypes were shared. Against clonotypes common to all four donors, non-shared ones had lower generation probabilities.

Donors comprised only Caucasian adults living in Nashville, Tennessee. Libraries were prepared by immunoSEQ multiplex PCR; TCRdb keeps only in-frame clonotypes and omits some of them. The table lists roughly 1,100,000 clones, around 74% of them singletons. The specimen was memory CD4+ T cells sorted from blood. This sample's subset: CD45RA-negative fraction. The gene calls are TRBV10-3 and TRBJ2-5; D not certain. The source of this sequence is a man between 18 and 29 years old in good health. The CDR3 DNA sequence: TGTGCCATCAGTGAGTCGACTGGGGTAGAGACCCAGTACTTC. It yields the protein CAISESTGVETQYF.